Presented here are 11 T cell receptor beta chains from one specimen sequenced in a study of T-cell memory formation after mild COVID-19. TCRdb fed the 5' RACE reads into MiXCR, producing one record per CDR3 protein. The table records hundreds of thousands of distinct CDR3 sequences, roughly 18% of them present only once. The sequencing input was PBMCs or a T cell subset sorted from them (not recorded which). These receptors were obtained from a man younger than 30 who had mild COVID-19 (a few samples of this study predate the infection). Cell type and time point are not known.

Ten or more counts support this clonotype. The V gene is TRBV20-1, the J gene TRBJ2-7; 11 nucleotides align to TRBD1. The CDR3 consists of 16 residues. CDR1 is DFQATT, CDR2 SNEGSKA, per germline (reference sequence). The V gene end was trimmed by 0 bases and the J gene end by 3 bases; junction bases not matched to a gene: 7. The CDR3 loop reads CSARELGDRGIYEQYF. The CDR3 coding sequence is TGCAGTGCTAGAGAACTAGGGGACAGGGGGATCTACGAGCAGTACTTC.

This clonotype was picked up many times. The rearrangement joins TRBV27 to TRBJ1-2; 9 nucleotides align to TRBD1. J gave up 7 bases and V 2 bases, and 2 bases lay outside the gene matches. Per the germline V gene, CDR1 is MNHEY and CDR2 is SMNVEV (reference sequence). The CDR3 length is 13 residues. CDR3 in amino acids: CASSLTGGGGYTF. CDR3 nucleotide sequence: TGTGCCAGCAGTTTAACAGGGGGCGGTGGCTACACCTTC.

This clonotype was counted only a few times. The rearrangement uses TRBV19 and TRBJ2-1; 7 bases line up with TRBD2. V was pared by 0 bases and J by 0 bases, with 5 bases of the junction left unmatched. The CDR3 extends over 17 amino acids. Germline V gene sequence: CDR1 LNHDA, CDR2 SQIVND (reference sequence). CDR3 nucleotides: TGTGCCAGTAGTATAGAAGCGGGGAGGAGCTCCTACAATGAGCAGTTCTTC. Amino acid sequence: CASSIEAGRSSYNEQFF. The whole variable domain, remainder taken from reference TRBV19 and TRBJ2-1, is DGGITQSPKYLFRKEGQNVTLSCEQNLNHDAMYWYRQDPGQGLRLIYYSQIVNDFQKGDIAEGYSVSREKKESFPLTVTSAQKNPTAFYLCASSIEAGRSSYNEQFFGPGTRLTVL.

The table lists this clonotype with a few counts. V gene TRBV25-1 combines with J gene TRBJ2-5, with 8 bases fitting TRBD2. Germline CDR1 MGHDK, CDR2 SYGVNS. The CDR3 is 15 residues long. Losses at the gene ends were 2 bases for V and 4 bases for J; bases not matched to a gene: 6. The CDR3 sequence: CASSEIRAGGETQYF. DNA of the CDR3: TGTGCCAGCAGTGAAATACGGGCGGGGGGAGAGACCCAGTACTTC.

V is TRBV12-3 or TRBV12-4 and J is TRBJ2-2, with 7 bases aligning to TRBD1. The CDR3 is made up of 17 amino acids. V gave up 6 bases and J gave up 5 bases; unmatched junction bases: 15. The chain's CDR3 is CASRPTGAQGSTGELFF. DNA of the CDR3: TGTGCCAGCAGGCCTACAGGGGCGCAAGGGAGTACCGGGGAGCTGTTTTTT.

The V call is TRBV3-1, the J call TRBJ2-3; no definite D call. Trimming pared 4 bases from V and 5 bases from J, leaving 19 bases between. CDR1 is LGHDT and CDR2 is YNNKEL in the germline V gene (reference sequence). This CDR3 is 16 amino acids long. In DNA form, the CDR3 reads TGTGCCAGCAGCCTCCGGACCGACGCTTTCGGAGATACGCAGTATTTT. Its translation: CASSLRTDAFGDTQYF.

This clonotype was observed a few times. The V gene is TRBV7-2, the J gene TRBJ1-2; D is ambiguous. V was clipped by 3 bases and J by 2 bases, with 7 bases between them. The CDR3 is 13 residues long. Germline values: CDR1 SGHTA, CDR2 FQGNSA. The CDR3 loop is CASSFIRNYGYTF. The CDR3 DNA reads TGTGCCAGCAGCTTTATTAGGAACTATGGCTACACCTTC.

The CDR3 nucleotides read TGTGCCAGCAGTCCTCCGGGACAGACCCTCTTTTGGTACGAGCAGTACGTC. It yields the protein CASSPPGQTLFWYEQYV. The chain joins TRBV28 to TRBJ2-7, with 7 bases identical to TRBD1. CDR1 and CDR2 from the germline V gene are MDHEN and SYDVKM. The CDR3 spans 17 residues. J was trimmed by 4 bases and V by 5 bases; bases with no gene match: 17.

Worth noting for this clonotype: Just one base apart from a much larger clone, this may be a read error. The CDR3 is CAFVTPNTGELFF. In DNA, the CDR3 is TGTGCCTTCGTGACACCGAACACCGGGGAGCTGTTTTTT. V usage is TRBV28 and J usage is TRBJ2-2; no firm D call. The CDR3 contains 13 residues. Trimming stripped 11 bases from V and 0 bases from J, with 10 bases between. The V gene's germline CDR1 is MDHEN and CDR2 SYDVKM. Filled out from reference TRBV28 and TRBJ2-2, the complete variable domain reads DVKVTQSSRYLVKRTGEKVFLECVQDMDHENMFWYRQDPGLGLRLIYFSYDVKMKEKGDIPEGYSVSREKKERFSLILESASTNQTSMYLCAFVTPNTGELFFGEGSRLTVL.

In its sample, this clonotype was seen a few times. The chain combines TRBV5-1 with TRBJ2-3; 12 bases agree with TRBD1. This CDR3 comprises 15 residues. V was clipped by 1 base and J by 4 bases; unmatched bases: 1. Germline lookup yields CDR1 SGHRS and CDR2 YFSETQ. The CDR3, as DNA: TGCGCCAGCAGCTTGTGGGACAGGGGGCCAGATACGCAGTATTTT. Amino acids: CASSLWDRGPDTQYF.

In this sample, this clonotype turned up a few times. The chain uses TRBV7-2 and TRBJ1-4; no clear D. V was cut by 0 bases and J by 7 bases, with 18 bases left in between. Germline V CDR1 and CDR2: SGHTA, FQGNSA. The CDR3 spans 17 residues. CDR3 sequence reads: CASSLAYSVSQVEKLFF. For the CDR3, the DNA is TGTGCCAGCAGCTTAGCGTACTCGGTTTCCCAAGTTGAAAAACTGTTTTTT.